Given below is one TCR beta chain in context. What it recognizes is unknown. TCRdb keeps only in-frame clones here, not all; method: immunoSEQ multiplex PCR. Here the sample spans 2,500,000 or so clones, roughly 93% being singletons. The sample belongs to a study of shared clonotypes between healthy human individuals. Study outcomes and limitations: It was the non-shared clonotypes that had lower generation probabilities than clonotypes shared by all four donors.

In germline, CDR1 is KGHSH, CDR2 LQKENI. V dropped 1 base and J dropped 2 bases, with 14 bases sitting between them. The CDR3 is made up of 17 amino acids. The V gene is TRBV18, the J gene TRBJ2-2; D is possibly TRBD1 (6 bases). The TCR sequence derives from a man between 18 and 29 years old in good health. Some clones in this sample may be carry-over from other donors' samples. The sequenced material came from naive CD4+ T cells from PBMCs. Subset defined: CD45RA+ positively selected. The CDR3 nucleotides read TGTGCCAGCTCACCACTATCCACAGGGCCTAACACCGGGGAGCTGTTTTTT. This encodes CASSPLSTGPNTGELFF. Full variable domain (missing parts from reference TRBV18 and TRBJ2-2): NAGVMQNPRHLVRRRGQEARLRCSPMKGHSHVYWYRQLPEEGLKFMVYLQKENIIDESGMPKERFSAEFPKEGPSILRIQQVVRGDSAAYFCASSPLSTGPNTGELFFGEGSRLTVL.